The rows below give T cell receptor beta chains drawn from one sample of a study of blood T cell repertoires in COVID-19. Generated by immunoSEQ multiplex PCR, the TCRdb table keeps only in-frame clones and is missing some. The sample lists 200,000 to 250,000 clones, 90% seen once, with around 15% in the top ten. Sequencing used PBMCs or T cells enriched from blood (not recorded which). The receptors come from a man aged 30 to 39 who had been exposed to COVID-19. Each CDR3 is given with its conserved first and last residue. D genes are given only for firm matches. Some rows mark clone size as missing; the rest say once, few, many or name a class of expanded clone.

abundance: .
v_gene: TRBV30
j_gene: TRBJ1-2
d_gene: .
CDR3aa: CAWSENLDSFYGYTF
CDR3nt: TGTGCCTGGAGCGAAAACCTCGACAGTTTCTATGGCTACACCTTC

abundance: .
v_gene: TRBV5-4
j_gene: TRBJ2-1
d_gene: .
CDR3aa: CAFEGGYNEQFF
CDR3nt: TGTGCCTTTGAGGGCGGTTACAATGAGCAGTTCTTC

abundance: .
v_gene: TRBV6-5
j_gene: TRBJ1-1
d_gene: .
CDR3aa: CASSSTGGRGTEAFF
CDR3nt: TGTGCCAGCAGTTCGACGGGGGGTCGAGGCACTGAAGCTTTCTTT

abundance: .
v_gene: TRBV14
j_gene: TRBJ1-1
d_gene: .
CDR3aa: CASSQTVLNTEAFF
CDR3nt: TGTGCCAGCAGCCAAACAGTCCTGAACACTGAAGCTTTCTTT

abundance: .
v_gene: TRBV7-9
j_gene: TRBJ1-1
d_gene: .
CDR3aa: CASSSNLNTEAFF
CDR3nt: TGTGCCAGCAGCTCAAATCTGAACACTGAAGCTTTCTTT

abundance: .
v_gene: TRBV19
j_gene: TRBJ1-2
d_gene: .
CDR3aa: CASSVPGASASNGYTF
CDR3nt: TGTGCCAGTAGTGTGCCAGGGGCCTCTGCTTCTAATGGCTACACCTTC

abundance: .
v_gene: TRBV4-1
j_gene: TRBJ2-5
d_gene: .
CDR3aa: CASSQEPGRTQYF
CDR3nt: TGCGCCAGCAGCCAGGAACCGGGGAGGACCCAGTACTTC

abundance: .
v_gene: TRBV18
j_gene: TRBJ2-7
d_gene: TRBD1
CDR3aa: CASSPRTGIYEQYF
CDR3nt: TGTGCCAGCTCACCACGGACAGGGATCTACGAGCAGTACTTC

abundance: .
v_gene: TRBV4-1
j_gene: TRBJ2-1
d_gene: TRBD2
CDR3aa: CASSQGRGGARNEQFF
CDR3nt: TGCGCCAGCAGCCAAGGGCGCGGGGGGGCTCGTAATGAGCAGTTCTTC

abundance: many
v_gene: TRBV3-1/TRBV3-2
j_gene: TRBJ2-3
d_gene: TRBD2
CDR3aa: CASMSLAGGSTDTQYF
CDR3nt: TGTGCCAGCATGTCCCTAGCGGGGGGGTCCACAGATACGCAGTATTTT